What follows are 28 T cell receptor beta chains derived from one specimen sequenced in a study of blood T cell repertoires in COVID-19. TCRdb keeps only in-frame clones here, not all; method: immunoSEQ multiplex PCR. In the table there are tens of thousands of clones, 60% to 85% of which are singletons. Sequenced material: peripheral blood. All receptors come from a man aged 70-80 years with acute or convalescent COVID-19.

In this sample, this clone turned up once. The chain has TRBV5-8 and TRBJ2-2; tentatively, D is TRBD1 (6 bases). This CDR3 comprises 16 residues. V shed 1 base and J shed 2 bases, with 12 bases lying between them. Looked up from germline, CDR1 is SGHTS and CDR2 is YDEGEE. Written as DNA, the CDR3 is TGTGCCAGCAGCTTGTGGGGGCTACCCAACACCGGGGAGCTGTTTTTT. It is translated as CASSLWGLPNTGELFF. The whole variable domain, filled in from reference TRBV5-8 and TRBJ2-2, reads EAGVTQSPTHLIKTRGQQATLRCSPISGHTSVYWYQQALGLGLQFLLWYDEGEERNRGNFPPRFSGRQFPNYSSELNVNALELEDSALYLCASSLWGLPNTGELFFGEGSRLTVL.

The chain uses TRBV11-2 and TRBJ2-3; no definite D call. Germline loops: CDR1 SGHAT, CDR2 FQNNGV. There are 12 residues in the CDR3. The V and J ends lost 2 bases and 4 bases respectively, with 4 bases between them. CDR3 nucleotide sequence: TGTGCCAGCAGCTTAAGCTCAGATACGCAGTATTTT. Translation gives CASSLSSDTQYF.

The chain combines TRBV24-1 with TRBJ2-2; 9 positions match TRBD1. The trim removed 3 bases at V and 0 bases at J, leaving 4 bases unmatched. Per the germline V gene, CDR1 is KGHDR and CDR2 is SFDVKD. The CDR3 spans 17 residues. The CDR3 spells CATSDPQGAANTGELFF. In DNA form, the CDR3 reads TGTGCCACCAGTGATCCACAGGGGGCCGCGAACACCGGGGAGCTGTTTTTT.

As to this clone: Other DNA sequences in the same sample also yield this CDR3. The chain carries TRBV11-2 and TRBJ1-2; 9 bases align to TRBD1. Losses at the gene ends were 1 base for V and 6 bases for J; bases not matched to a gene: 0. The CDR3 is 13 amino acids. CDR1 and CDR2 (germline): SGHAT, FQNNGV. CDR3 sequence: CASSLGTGDGYTF. The CDR3 bases are TGTGCCAGCAGCTTAGGGACAGGGGATGGCTACACCTTC. The full variable domain, with the rest looked up from reference TRBV11-2 and TRBJ1-2, is EAGVAQSPRYKIIEKRQSVAFWCNPISGHATLYWYQQILGQGPKLLIQFQNNGVVDDSQLPKDRFSAERLKGVDSTLKIQPAKLEDSAVYLCASSLGTGDGYTFGSGTRLTVV.

The genes are TRBV7-2 and TRBJ2-2; D might be TRBD2 (6 bases). From germline, CDR1 is SGHTA and CDR2 FQGNSA. This CDR3 has 12 residues. V dropped 6 bases and J dropped 12 bases, with 14 bases sitting between them. The CDR3 protein is CASSPYREKLFF. For the CDR3, the DNA is TGTGCCAGCAGTCCCTACCGGGAGAAGCTGTTTTTT.

The rearrangement uses TRBV7-2 and TRBJ1-3; no clear D. Per germline, CDR1 SGHTA and CDR2 FQGNSA. The ends were cut back, 5 bases at V and 0 bases at J, with 11 bases in the middle. The CDR3 loop spans 15 amino acids. CDR3 nucleotide sequence: TGTGCCAGCAGCATCTCAGGCGTCTCTGGAAACACCATATATTTT. This encodes CASSISGVSGNTIYF.

The gene calls are TRBV13 and TRBJ1-2; weak D call: TRBD1 (6 bases). The CDR3 loop spans 13 amino acids. Trimming pared 3 bases from V and 6 bases from J, leaving 11 bases between. CDR1 PRHDT and CDR2 FYEKMQ come from the germline V gene (reference sequence). CDR3 in amino acids: CASSLGGRNGYTF. The DNA for the CDR3 is TGTGCCAGCAGCTTGGGGGGGCGCAATGGCTACACCTTC.

This chain connects TRBV7-2 to TRBJ1-5; 8 bases match TRBD1. CDR1 SGHTA and CDR2 FQGNSA come from the germline V gene. The CDR3 runs 15 residues. After removal of 4 bases from V and 4 bases from J, the junction contained 6 bases not matched to a gene. This chain's CDR3 is CASSSGQVGNQPQHF. The CDR3 DNA sequence: TGTGCCAGCAGCTCGGGACAGGTGGGGAATCAGCCCCAGCATTTT. Full variable domain (outside the CDR3, taken from reference TRBV7-2 and TRBJ1-5): GAGVSQSPSNKVTEKGKDVELRCDPISGHTALYWYRQSLGQGLEFLIYFQGNSAPDKSGLPSDRFSAERTGGSVSTLTIQRTQQEDSAVYLCASSSGQVGNQPQHFGDGTRLSIL.

The rearrangement uses TRBV18 and TRBJ2-1; 9 bases map to TRBD2. Trimming removed 4 bases from V and 8 bases from J; junction bases left unmatched: 6. The CDR3 extends over 14 amino acids. The V gene's germline CDR1 is KGHSH and CDR2 LQKENI. The CDR3 sequence is CASSRLAGSYEQFF. In nucleotides, the CDR3 is TGTGCCAGCTCACGTCTAGCGGGAAGCTATGAGCAGTTCTTC.

This chain links TRBV27 with TRBJ2-1; possibly TRBD1 for D (5 bases). The germline gives CDR1 MNHEY, CDR2 SMNVEV (reference sequence). The CDR3 loop spans 17 amino acids. V gave up 3 bases and J gave up 0 bases, with 15 bases separating them. The CDR3 here is CASSLFGALSSYNEQFF. In DNA form, the CDR3 reads TGTGCCAGCAGTTTGTTTGGGGCCCTTAGCTCCTACAATGAGCAGTTCTTC.

The rearrangement links TRBV6-2 or TRBV6-3 to TRBJ2-1, with 8 positions matching TRBD2. Germline V CDR1 and CDR2: MNHEY, SVGEGT. Unmatched junction bases numbered 9, after V lost 2 bases and J lost 0 bases. This CDR3 comprises 18 residues. The CDR3 bases are TGTGCCAGCAGTTACCGCTTTAGAAGCGGGAGCTCCTACAATGAGCAGTTCTTC. Its protein is CASSYRFRSGSSYNEQFF.

CDR3 DNA: TGTGCCAGCAGCCCCCCTCTGGGGCCGGATACGCAGTATTTT. Translated, it gives CASSPPLGPDTQYF. The chain links TRBV3-1 (or the pseudogene TRBV3-2) to TRBJ2-3, with D perhaps TRBD1 (5 bases). The CDR3 loop spans 14 amino acids. The germline gives CDR1 LGHDT, CDR2 YNNKEL (reference sequence). V lost 4 bases and J lost 6, with 14 bases in between.

The chain's CDR3 is CASSHPRVSYNEQFF. As DNA, the CDR3 is TGCGCCAGCAGCCACCCCAGGGTCTCCTACAATGAGCAGTTCTTC. The chain uses TRBV4-1 and TRBJ2-1; maybe TRBD1 (5 bases). The CDR3 is 15 amino acids. The germline V and J ends were trimmed by 3 bases and 0 bases, with 9 bases remaining between them. Germline CDR1 reads MGHRA; CDR2 reads YSYEKL.

This chain joins TRBV18 and TRBJ2-7, with 9 nucleotides matching TRBD1. CDR3 length: 14 residues. The V and J ends lost 5 bases and 4 bases, in that order; junction bases with no gene match: 6. Germline V gene sequence: CDR1 KGHSH, CDR2 LQKENI. CDR3 DNA sequence: TGTGCCAGCTCATATGGACAGGGGAGGTACGAGCAGTACTTC. As protein: CASSYGQGRYEQYF.

This clone showed up just once. The rearrangement uses TRBV6-6 and TRBJ1-2, with TRBD1 matching over 9 bases. After removal of 6 bases from V and 5 bases from J, the junction contained 7 bases not matched to a gene. CDR1 MNHNY and CDR2 SVGAGI come from the germline V gene (reference sequence). The CDR3 is 14 amino acids. The CDR3 DNA sequence: TGTGCCAGCAGCCCACTCGACAGGGGGTATGGCTACACCTTC. This translates into CASSPLDRGYGYTF.

The V and J genes are TRBV5-1 and TRBJ1-2; 7 bases match TRBD1. V dropped 4 bases and J dropped 4; count of bases not matched to a gene: 4. This CDR3 comprises 13 residues. CDR1 and CDR2 from the germline V gene are SGHRS and YFSETQ. DNA of the CDR3: TGCGCCAGCAGCCCGGGACAGCCCTATGGCTACACCTTC. This translates into CASSPGQPYGYTF.

The chain combines TRBV7-8 with TRBJ2-6; 7 bases are a match to TRBD2. Germline V lookup: CDR1 SGHVS, CDR2 FQNEAQ. This CDR3 region has 18 residues. V lost 6 bases and J lost 4; bases outside the gene matches: 15. The CDR3 nucleotides are TGTGCCAGCAGTCGTTTCGGGAGGCTAGCGCCAGGGGCCAACGTCCTGACTTTC. Its protein product is CASSRFGRLAPGANVLTF.

The genes are TRBV27 and TRBJ1-5; possibly TRBD1 for D (5 bases). The CDR3 runs to 16 residues. Germline V gene sequence: CDR1 MNHEY, CDR2 SMNVEV (reference sequence). The V gene lost 3 bases and the J gene lost 0 bases, with 12 bases spanning the gap. In DNA, the CDR3 is TGTGCCAGCAGTTTCCGGGGGACTAATAGCAATCAGCCCCAGCATTTT. It codes for CASSFRGTNSNQPQHF.

This chain joins TRBV9 and TRBJ1-4; the D gene is possibly TRBD1 (5 bases). Germline-derived CDR1 and CDR2 are SGDLS and YYNGEE. CDR3 length: 16 amino acids. The germline V and J ends were trimmed by 3 bases and 7 bases, with 19 bases remaining between them. The CDR3 reads CASSALSGANGEKLFF. The DNA for the CDR3 is TGTGCCAGCAGCGCCTTAAGTGGGGCAAACGGTGAAAAACTGTTTTTT. Based on the CDR3 plus reference TRBV9 and TRBJ1-4, the full variable domain is DSGVTQTPKHLITATGQRVTLRCSPRSGDLSVYWYQQSLDQGLQFLIQYYNGEERAKGNILERFSAQQFPDLHSELNLSSLELGDSALYFCASSALSGANGEKLFFGSGTQLSVL.

This sequence joins TRBV29-1 and TRBJ2-3; a possible D gene is TRBD2 (6 bases). Germline V CDR1 and CDR2: SQVTM, ANQGSEA. V lost 2 bases to trimming and J lost 1 base, with 13 bases between them. CDR3 length: 15 residues. CDR3 DNA: TGCAGCGTTGAACGACGGGAGAGGGGCACAGATACGCAGTATTTT. Protein product: CSVERRERGTDTQYF.

The chain combines TRBV5-8 with TRBJ2-1; 8 bases match TRBD2. Germline loops: CDR1 SGHTS, CDR2 YDEGEE. Germline trimming cut 7 bases from V and 2 bases from J; bases unmatched to any gene: 8. CDR3 length: 15 amino acids. This CDR3 is CASRGGQGPYNEQFF. The CDR3 DNA is TGTGCCAGCCGCGGGGGGCAGGGCCCCTACAATGAGCAGTTCTTC.

The genes are TRBV5-1 and TRBJ1-4; TRBD1 aligns across 7 bases. The CDR3 has 13 residues. The germline gives CDR1 SGHRS, CDR2 YFSETQ. Trimming at V came to 4 bases and at J to 5 bases, leaving 2 bases not matched to a gene. The CDR3 DNA sequence: TGCGCCAGCAGCGAGGGACAGAATGAAAAACTGTTTTTT. Translated, it gives CASSEGQNEKLFF.

The gene calls are TRBV27 and TRBJ1-1; 8 nucleotides agree with TRBD1. The ends lost 2 bases at V and 4 bases at J; junction bases unmatched: 3. This CDR3 region has 14 residues. Germline loops: CDR1 MNHEY, CDR2 SMNVEV (reference sequence). The CDR3 loop reads CASSLQGASTEAFF. The DNA of the CDR3 is TGTGCCAGCAGTTTACAGGGGGCGAGCACTGAAGCTTTCTTT.

Only a few counts were recorded for this clone. The chain carries TRBV5-6 and TRBJ2-3, with D possibly matching TRBD2 (6 bases). Germline-derived CDR1 and CDR2 are SGHDT and YYEEEE. Deletions cut 7 bases from V and 3 bases from J, with 9 bases between. This CDR3 region has 12 residues. The CDR3 region has the DNA TGTGCCAGCGGGAGCGGGACAGATACGCAGTATTTT. It codes for CASGSGTDTQYF. The full variable domain, its missing parts supplied by reference TRBV5-6 and TRBJ2-3, is DAGVTQSPTHLIKTRGQQVTLRCSPKSGHDTVSWYQQALGQGPQFIFQYYEEEERQRGNFPDRFSGHQFPNYSSELNVNALLLGDSALYLCASGSGTDTQYFGPGTRLTVL.

This chain links TRBV18 with TRBJ2-1; 7 positions match TRBD2. V shed 2 bases, J shed 2 bases, and the junction held 3 bases outside the gene matches. The germline V gene has CDR1 KGHSH and CDR2 LQKENI. CDR3 length: 15 residues. The CDR3 sequence is CASSPGGGPYNEQFF. The CDR3 DNA follows: TGTGCCAGCTCACCAGGGGGGGGTCCCTACAATGAGCAGTTCTTC.

The rearrangement uses TRBV6-4 and TRBJ2-1; 7 bases agree with TRBD1. The CDR3 extends over 15 amino acids. CDR1 and CDR2 from the germline V gene are MRHNA and SNTAGT. V trimming: 3 bases; J trimming: 6 bases; junction bases outside the gene matches: 8. The CDR3, as DNA: TGTGCCAGCAGTGAAAGGGACAGCGCCATCAATGAGCAGTTCTTC. This gives the protein CASSERDSAINEQFF.

The chain combines TRBV6-2 or TRBV6-3 with TRBJ2-2, with 7 nucleotides matching TRBD1. V was clipped by 2 bases and J by 7 bases; unmatched bases: 4. CDR3 length: 14 amino acids. Germline CDR1 reads MNHEY; CDR2 reads SVGEGT. The CDR3 DNA reads TGTGCCAGCAGTTACCCCAGGACAGGCGGGGAGCTGTTTTTT. Protein product: CASSYPRTGGELFF.

The V call is TRBV6-2 or TRBV6-3, the J call TRBJ1-5, with TRBD1 matching over 12 bases. CDR1 and CDR2 from the germline V gene are MNHEY and SVGEGT. The length of the CDR3 is 15 residues. After removal of 6 bases from V and 7 bases from J, the junction contained 7 bases not matched to a gene. Here the CDR3 reads CASSAGTGGEQPQHF. The CDR3 DNA is TGTGCCAGCAGCGCCGGGACAGGGGGCGAACAGCCCCAGCATTTT.